This T cell receptor beta chain was identified during a study of identifying expanded T cells in peripheral blood. Whole-study results and caveats: Roughly two-week clone count variance significantly increased as total template count grew. Technical replicates showed about 1.2 changed clones; two weeks about 16; four weeks 19.

This CDR3 region has 14 residues. Trimming removed 4 bases from V and 0 bases from J, with 8 bases in between. Germline V gene sequence: CDR1 MRHNA, CDR2 SNTAGT. This table comes from immunoSEQ multiplex PCR, and its TCRdb copy is limited to in-frame clones, with some not included. The sample lists approximately 120,000 clones, 88% occurring once. This clone turned up a few times. The antigen is undetermined. The gene calls are TRBV6-4 and TRBJ2-3; D gene uncertain. The source material was blood. This clonotype was sampled from a person aged 18-70 years in good health. The CDR3, as DNA: TGTGCCAGCAGTGTGGGATTTAGCACAGATACGCAGTATTTT. Protein product: CASSVGFSTDTQYF.